The 22 T cell receptor beta chains in this list originate from one sample, sequenced in a study of blood T cell repertoires in COVID-19. The method was immunoSEQ multiplex PCR; TCRdb's version includes in-frame clones alone and lacks a portion of them. The sample lists over 250,000 clones; less than 90% were seen once. Sequencing was performed on peripheral blood. The receptor source for this set is a human donor in a cohort sampled during active COVID-19.

This clone was detected a few times. This sequence joins TRBV5-6 and TRBJ1-3; D gene uncertain. CDR1 and CDR2 (germline): SGHDT, YYEEEE. V lost 2 bases and J 9 bases, leaving 12 bases between the germline ends. The CDR3 contains 13 residues. This CDR3 reads CASSFGLGGTIYF. In DNA, the CDR3 is TGTGCCAGCAGCTTCGGTCTCGGAGGCACCATATATTTT.

The chain joins TRBV5-5 to TRBJ1-4; D might be TRBD1 (5 bases). Germline CDR1 SGHKS, CDR2 YYEKEE (reference sequence). V lost 7 bases to trimming and J lost 5 bases, with 12 bases between them. The CDR3 is 13 residues long. The CDR3 spells CASGWAGNEKLFF. Here the CDR3 DNA reads TGTGCCAGCGGCTGGGCAGGGAATGAAAAACTGTTTTTT. Full variable domain (outside the CDR3, taken from reference TRBV5-5 and TRBJ1-4): DAGVTQSPTHLIKTRGQQVTLRCSPISGHKSVSWYQQVLGQGPQFIFQYYEKEERGRGNFPDRFSARQFPNYSSELNVNALLLGDSALYLCASGWAGNEKLFFGSGTQLSVL.

This chain connects TRBV11-2 to TRBJ1-1; 8 bases are shared with TRBD1. The germline V gene encodes CDR1 SGHAT and CDR2 FQNNGV. V was pared by 4 bases and J by 0 bases, with 4 bases of the junction left unmatched. This CDR3 spans 15 amino acids. CDR3 nucleotides: TGTGCCAGCAGCTGGGACAGGCACATGAACACTGAAGCTTTCTTT. Protein product: CASSWDRHMNTEAFF.

This clone was seen only once. The J gene is TRBJ1-2, the V gene TRBV15; D ambiguous. V was trimmed by 0 bases and J by 8 bases, leaving 16 bases between them. The CDR3 runs to 15 residues. Germline assignment: CDR1 LNHNV and CDR2 YYDKDF (reference sequence). The CDR3 DNA reads as TGTGCCACCAGCAGAGATCCCGGGGAAATGAGGGGCTACACCTTC. Its translation is CATSRDPGEMRGYTF.

The chain employs TRBV19 and TRBJ2-7; 9 nucleotides agree with TRBD1. The CDR3 extends over 15 amino acids. The trim removed 4 bases at V and 4 bases at J, leaving 8 bases unmatched. The germline V gene encodes CDR1 LNHDA and CDR2 SQIVND (reference sequence). CDR3 sequence reads: CASSSGTGGAYEQYF. The CDR3 region has the DNA TGTGCCAGTAGTAGTGGAACAGGGGGCGCGTACGAGCAGTACTTC.

This rearrangement joins TRBV19 to TRBJ2-3; 9 bases are shared with TRBD1. The junction had 9 bases not matched to a gene; V was cut back by 6 bases and J by 2 bases. Germline CDR1 reads LNHDA; CDR2 reads SQIVND (reference sequence). This CDR3 is 16 amino acids long. CDR3 residues: CASRPQDRGNTDTQYF. The CDR3 coding sequence is TGTGCCAGTAGACCTCAGGACAGGGGTAACACAGATACGCAGTATTTT.

Written as DNA, the CDR3 is TGCGCCAGCAGCCAACAAACGGGTCAGCCCCAGCATTTT. This codes for CASSQQTGQPQHF. This chain connects TRBV4-1 to TRBJ1-5; the D is unclear. The CDR3 runs to 13 residues. Germline CDR1 is MGHRA and CDR2 is YSYEKL. V was cut by 2 bases and J by 6 bases, with 8 bases left in between.

The V call is TRBV28, the J call TRBJ1-3, with 7 nucleotides matching TRBD1. The J segment lost 0 bases and the V segment lost 8 bases, leaving 7 bases of the junction unmatched. The CDR3 loop spans 15 amino acids. Germline assignment: CDR1 MDHEN and CDR2 SYDVKM. The CDR3 DNA follows: TGTGCCAGCGGGGGACAGCAAACCTCTGGAAACACCATATATTTT. This sequence encodes CASGGQQTSGNTIYF.

The chain joins TRBV7-9 to TRBJ1-3; 9 nucleotides align to TRBD1. V gave up 3 bases and J gave up 0 bases; unmatched junction bases: 9. This CDR3 is 18 amino acids long. Germline V gene lookup returns CDR1 SEHNR and CDR2 FQNEAQ (reference sequence). The CDR3 nucleotides read TGTGCCAGCAGCTTGGGGGACAGGGTTTTTAACTCTGGAAACACCATATATTTT. Protein: CASSLGDRVFNSGNTIYF.

The table lists this clone with a count of one. J is TRBJ1-2 and V is TRBV3-1 (or the pseudogene TRBV3-2); 8 bases match TRBD1. CDR3 length: 12 residues. Germline CDR1 and CDR2: LGHDT and YNNKEL (reference sequence). The ends lost 1 base at V and 14 bases at J; junction bases unmatched: 6. CDR3 sequence (DNA): TGTGCCAGCAGCCAAGGGACAGGGTCTGAAACCTTC. It is translated as CASSQGTGSETF.

This chain connects TRBV2 to TRBJ1-3; D gene uncertain. This CDR3 region has 14 residues. From germline, CDR1 is SNHLY and CDR2 FYNNEI. Trimming shortened V by 4 bases and J by 0 bases, and 7 bases separated the two germline ends. The CDR3 region has the DNA TGTGCCAGCAGTGGCACTTTCTCTGGAAACACCATATATTTT. It is translated as CASSGTFSGNTIYF.

CDR3 region: CASSRRGGASTDTQYF. CDR3 DNA sequence: TGTGCCAGCAGCCGCCGGGGGGGGGCTAGCACAGATACGCAGTATTTT. The chain is built from TRBV3-1 (or the pseudogene TRBV3-2) and TRBJ2-3; 8 bases match TRBD2. Germline CDR1 LGHDT, CDR2 YNNKEL (reference sequence). J was trimmed by 0 bases and V by 4 bases; bases with no gene match: 6. The CDR3 contains 16 residues.

This clone was counted ten times or more. The V gene is TRBV7-9, the J gene TRBJ2-1; 9 bases are a match to TRBD2. The CDR3 is 15 amino acids. Germline values: CDR1 SEHNR, CDR2 FQNEAQ (reference sequence). Trimming removed 5 bases from V and 4 bases from J; junction bases left unmatched: 6. The CDR3 here is CASSPSSGMYNEQFF. CDR3 coding DNA: TGTGCCAGCAGCCCCTCTAGCGGGATGTACAATGAGCAGTTCTTC.

J is TRBJ2-1 and V is TRBV9; possible D gene TRBD1, 6 bases. The germline V gene has CDR1 SGDLS and CDR2 YYNGEE. The CDR3 runs 16 residues. V lost 4 bases and J 4 bases, leaving 18 bases between the germline ends. CDR3 sequence reads: CASSHQGSDLYNEQFF. Here the CDR3 DNA reads TGTGCCAGCAGCCATCAGGGGAGCGATTTGTACAATGAGCAGTTCTTC.

This chain joins TRBV28 and TRBJ2-1, with a possible D match to TRBD2 (5 bases). CDR1 and CDR2 (germline): MDHEN, SYDVKM. V was shortened by 7 bases and J by 2 bases, with 9 bases between the two germline ends. The CDR3 contains 13 residues. CDR3: CASKREAYNEQFF. CDR3 in DNA: TGTGCCAGCAAGAGGGAAGCCTACAATGAGCAGTTCTTC.

The V gene is TRBV6-6, the J gene TRBJ2-3; no clear D. The germline V gene has CDR1 MNHNY and CDR2 SVGAGI (reference sequence). V was trimmed by 4 bases and J by 5 bases, leaving 7 bases between them. The CDR3 has 12 amino acids. The CDR3 protein is CASSSSQDTQYF. CDR3 nucleotides: TGTGCCAGCAGTTCGTCACAAGATACGCAGTATTTT.

This sequence joins TRBV6-4 and TRBJ2-1, with TRBD2 identical over 15 bases. V lost 4 bases to trimming and J lost 8 bases; unmatched junction nucleotides: 6. Germline assignment: CDR1 MRHNA and CDR2 SNTAGT. The CDR3 is 16 amino acids. CDR3 sequence reads: CASSGTSGRAIDEQFF. The CDR3 DNA is TGTGCCAGCAGTGGGACTAGCGGGAGGGCCATAGATGAGCAGTTCTTC.

The rearrangement uses TRBV6-1 and TRBJ2-2, with 8 nucleotides matching TRBD2. CDR3 length: 15 amino acids. V shed 0 bases, J shed 5 bases, and the junction held 2 bases outside the gene matches. Germline lookup yields CDR1 MNHNS and CDR2 SASEGT. Here the CDR3 DNA reads TGTGCCAGCAGTGAAGCACTAGCGGAAACCGGGGAGCTGTTTTTT. It specifies CASSEALAETGELFF.

The chain is built from TRBV30 and TRBJ2-3; D perhaps matches TRBD2 (6 bases). Germline CDR1 is GTSNPN and CDR2 is SVGIG (reference sequence). The V end lost 4 bases, the J end lost 6 bases, and 14 bases lay between the germline ends. The CDR3 loop spans 13 amino acids. In DNA form, the CDR3 reads TGTGCCTGGACAGAGGCTAGCGTTGATACGCAGTATTTT. Translated: CAWTEASVDTQYF.

CDR3 in amino acids: CASSYSEQNQPQHF. In DNA form, the CDR3 reads TGTGCCAGCAGTTACTCGGAGCAGAATCAGCCCCAGCATTTT. The V call is TRBV6-5, the J call TRBJ1-5; D remains ambiguous. V lost 0 bases and J 4 bases, leaving 7 bases between the germline ends. Germline V lookup: CDR1 MNHEY, CDR2 SVGAGI. The CDR3 runs to 14 residues.

This chain links TRBV3-1 (or the pseudogene TRBV3-2) with TRBJ1-2; D is unclear. The CDR3 length is 14 residues. Trimming removed 10 bases at V and 0 bases at J, with 15 bases between. CDR1 LGHDT and CDR2 YNNKEL come from the germline V gene (reference sequence). The CDR3 bases are TGTGCCACCGGGCCCGGGATCCCTAACTATGGCTACACCTTC. Its translation is CATGPGIPNYGYTF.

In its sample, this clone was seen once. The chain has TRBV5-1 and TRBJ2-7; D gene uncertain. This CDR3 is built from 13 residues. CDR1 is SGHRS, CDR2 YFSETQ, per germline. The V end was cut by 4 bases, the J end by 5 bases, with 13 bases between. The DNA of the CDR3 is TGCGCCAGCAGCCCGCTGGTTACGGACGAGCAGTACTTC. Protein sequence: CASSPLVTDEQYF. The entire variable domain, with the rest obtained from reference TRBV5-1 and TRBJ2-7, is as follows: KAGVTQTPRYLIKTRGQQVTLSCSPISGHRSVSWYQQTPGQGLQFLFEYFSETQRNKGNFPGRFSGRQFSNSRSEMNVSTLELGDSALYLCASSPLVTDEQYFGPGTRLTVT.